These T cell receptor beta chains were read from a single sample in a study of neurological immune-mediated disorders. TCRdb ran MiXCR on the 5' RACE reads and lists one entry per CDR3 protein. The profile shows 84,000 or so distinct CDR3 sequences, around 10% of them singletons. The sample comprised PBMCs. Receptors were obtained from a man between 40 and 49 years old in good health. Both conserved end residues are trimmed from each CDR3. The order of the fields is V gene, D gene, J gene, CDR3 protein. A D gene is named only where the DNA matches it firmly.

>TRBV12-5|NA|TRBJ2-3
ASGLPGTDTQY
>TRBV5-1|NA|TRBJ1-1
ASSLVGHTEAF
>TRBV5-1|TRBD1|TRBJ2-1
ASSMGQRYNEQF
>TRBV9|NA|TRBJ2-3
ASSPRAGTSTDTQY
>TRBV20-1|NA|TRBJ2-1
SSSDLLRRNEQF
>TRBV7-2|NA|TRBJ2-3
ASSPRWGGTDTQY
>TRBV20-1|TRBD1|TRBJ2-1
SAPGQGAFNEQF
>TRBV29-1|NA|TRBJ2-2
SVAGAGELF
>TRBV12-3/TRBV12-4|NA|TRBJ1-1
ASEKNTEAF
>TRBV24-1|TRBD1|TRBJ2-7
ATSDWTGSFYEQY
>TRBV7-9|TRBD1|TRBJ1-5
ASSLHGTGGVSNQPQH
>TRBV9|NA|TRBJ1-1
ASSVNGGGVAF
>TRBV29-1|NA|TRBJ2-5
SVEEDPPAETQY
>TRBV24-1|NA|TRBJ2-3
ATSNGGTDTQY
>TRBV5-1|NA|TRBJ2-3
ASSSYSGRFFFTDTQY
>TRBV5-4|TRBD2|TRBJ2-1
ASSLGAGGHSEQF
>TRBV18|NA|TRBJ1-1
ASSPPVGEAF
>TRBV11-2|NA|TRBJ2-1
ASSPGLAPFSYNEQF
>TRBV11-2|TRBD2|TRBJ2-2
ASRGLAENTGELF
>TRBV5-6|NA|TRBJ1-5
ASSFWSERNQPQH
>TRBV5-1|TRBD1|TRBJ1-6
ASSSSSDRARSPLH
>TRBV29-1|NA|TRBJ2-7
SVVPQETYEQY
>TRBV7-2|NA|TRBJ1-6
ASSLTSGNSPLH
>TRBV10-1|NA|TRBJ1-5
ASSRDNNQPQH
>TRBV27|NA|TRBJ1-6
ASSLSRGSSYNSPLH
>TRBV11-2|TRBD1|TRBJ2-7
ASSRLTGMGEQY
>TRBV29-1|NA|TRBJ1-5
SVEGPERGQPQH
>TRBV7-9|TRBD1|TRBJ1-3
ASSSYWTGGSSGNTIY
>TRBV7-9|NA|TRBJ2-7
ASSFSHRDEQY
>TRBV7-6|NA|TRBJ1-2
ASSLAEGNYGYT
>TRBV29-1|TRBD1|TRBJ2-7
SALPYTGDDSYEQY
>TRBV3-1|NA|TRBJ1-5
ASSQEHGVMAQH
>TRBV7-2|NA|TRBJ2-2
ASSSDGTGELF
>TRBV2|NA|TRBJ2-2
ASSVASPGELF
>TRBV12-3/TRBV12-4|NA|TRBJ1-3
ASTKGVTIY
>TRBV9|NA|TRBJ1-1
ASSKGGGPEAF
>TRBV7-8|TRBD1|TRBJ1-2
ASSLMVDRRGYGYT
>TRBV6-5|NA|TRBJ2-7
ASRRGLSDEQY
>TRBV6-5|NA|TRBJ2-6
ASSPLGGSSSGANVLT
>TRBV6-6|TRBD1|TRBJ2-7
ASSRDRGGNEQY